This TCR beta chain derives from a study of blood T cell repertoires in COVID-19. Only in-frame clones appear in the TCRdb table, and some are missing; sequencing was by immunoSEQ multiplex PCR. The repertoire consists of 220,000 or so clones, with around 84% occurring once and the leading ten covering nearly 20%. The germline V gene has CDR1 ENHRY and CDR2 SYGVKD. The CDR3 runs to 13 residues. V shed 8 bases and J shed 2 bases, with 11 bases lying between them. The TCR originated in a man in his thirties or forties with active or convalescent COVID-19. V is TRBV10-3 and J is TRBJ2-3; D perhaps matches TRBD1 (6 bases). The specimen sequenced was peripheral blood. The CDR3 bases are TGTGCCATCCGGGACACAAACACAGATACGCAGTATTTT. Its translation: CAIRDTNTDTQYF.